This T cell receptor (beta chain) is drawn from a study of shared clonotypes between healthy human individuals. Notes on the study in general: Memory subsets generally showed smaller estimated richness than naive subsets did. Naive CD4 clonotypes overlapped across a handful of donors at approximately 5.3%.

Details on this clone: What it binds is unknown.

Deep was the level at which the assay was run. Generated by immunoSEQ multiplex PCR, the TCRdb table keeps only in-frame clones and is missing some. The sample records about 79,000 clones, about 63% being singletons. Germline values: CDR1 SQVTM, CDR2 ANQGSEA. There are 15 residues in the CDR3. The V end lost 7 bases, the J end lost 3 bases, and 18 bases lay between the germline ends. The donors, all of them Caucasian adults, lived in Nashville, Tennessee. The receptor's source is a man in his thirties or forties in good health. Sequences were obtained from memory CD8+ T cells sorted from blood. The subset was: CD45RO+ cells pooled with CCR7-negative TemRA cells. The chain has TRBV29-1 and TRBJ2-2; unclear D gene. CDR3 region: CSAQDQGWDTGELFF. DNA for the CDR3: TGCAGCGCCCAGGACCAAGGGTGGGACACCGGGGAGCTGTTTTTT.